The 17 T cell receptor beta chains listed next were all sequenced from one sample in a study of T cell responses to AZD1222 COVID-19 vaccine. TCRdb keeps only in-frame clones here, not all; method: immunoSEQ multiplex PCR. Of around 84,000 clones detected, about 84% appear once; the ten largest clones hold 8% to 10%. This sample comprised peripheral blood, obtained on day 0 of AZD1222 vaccination. Source of these receptors: an adult in good health.

The V call is TRBV6-2 or TRBV6-3, the J call TRBJ1-1, with D uncertain. This CDR3 has 14 amino acids. Trimming pared 0 bases from V and 0 bases from J, leaving 5 bases between. The V gene's germline CDR1 is MNHEY and CDR2 SVGEGT. CDR3 protein: CASSYSRVNTEAFF. The DNA for the CDR3 is TGTGCCAGCAGTTACTCGAGAGTGAACACTGAAGCTTTCTTT.

The chain has TRBV6-5 and TRBJ2-2; 7 nucleotides align to TRBD1. Germline-derived CDR1 and CDR2 are MNHEY and SVGAGI. The V gene end was trimmed by 6 bases and the J gene end by 9 bases; junction bases not matched to a gene: 13. This CDR3 spans 15 amino acids. CDR3 sequence: CASRLPGQQTRELFF. As DNA, the CDR3 is TGTGCCAGCAGACTACCGGGACAGCAAACGAGGGAGCTGTTTTTT.

V and J are TRBV28 and TRBJ2-1, with TRBD2 matching 10 bases. Looked up from germline, CDR1 is MDHEN and CDR2 is SYDVKM. The V segment lost 5 bases and the J segment 4 bases; nucleotides outside the gene matches: 8. This CDR3 comprises 16 residues. In DNA, the CDR3 is TGTGCCAGCAGTACTTCAGCGGGAGGGTCTTACAATGAGCAGTTCTTC. The encoded protein is CASSTSAGGSYNEQFF.

The chain couples TRBV6-5 to TRBJ1-3; 7 positions match TRBD1. Germline lookup yields CDR1 MNHEY and CDR2 SVGAGI. CDR3 length: 13 amino acids. V shed 8 bases and J 4 bases; nucleotides not matched to a gene: 5. The CDR3 region is CASHPRGGNTIYF. The CDR3 DNA reads TGTGCCAGCCATCCCAGGGGGGGAAACACCATATATTTT.

This clone was detected a few times. The J gene is TRBJ1-3, the V gene TRBV28; weak D call: TRBD1 (6 bases). The CDR3 spans 19 residues. V was shortened by 3 bases and J by 1 base, with 22 bases between the two germline ends. Germline values: CDR1 MDHEN, CDR2 SYDVKM. The CDR3 DNA sequence: TGTGCCAGCAGTTTTTTTTCCCCCCGACAGGAGTATTCTGGAAACACCATATATTTT. Its translation: CASSFFSPRQEYSGNTIYF.

This chain joins TRBV4-2 and TRBJ2-1; TRBD2 aligns across 9 bases. The CDR3 totals 16 residues. Germline trimming cut 6 bases from V and 8 bases from J; bases unmatched to any gene: 14. Germline V gives CDR1 LGHNA, CDR2 YNFKEQ. The CDR3 bases are TGTGCCAGCAGTGCCCTCGGGGCGGGGGGGCTTTATGAGCAGTTCTTC. Translating gives CASSALGAGGLYEQFF.

The sample holds one count of this clone. The rearrangement uses TRBV29-1 and TRBJ1-4; D not resolved. Per the germline V gene, CDR1 is SQVTM and CDR2 is ANQGSEA. V lost 6 bases to trimming and J lost 4 bases, with 12 bases between them. The CDR3 is 13 residues long. The CDR3 loop reads CSVSPADNEKLFF. CDR3 sequence (DNA): TGCAGCGTCTCACCCGCGGATAATGAAAAACTGTTTTTT.

This sequence joins TRBV10-1 and TRBJ1-2; D call uncertain. The V and J ends lost 3 bases and 2 bases respectively, with 7 bases between them. There are 13 residues in the CDR3. Germline lookup yields CDR1 WNHNN and CDR2 SYGVQD (reference sequence). The CDR3 sequence: CASSERPNYGYTF. CDR3 DNA sequence: TGCGCCAGCAGTGAAAGGCCGAACTATGGCTACACCTTC.

J is TRBJ1-6 and V is TRBV7-2, with D possibly matching TRBD1 (6 bases). The V gene's germline CDR1 is SGHTA and CDR2 FQGNSA. This CDR3 comprises 16 residues. V lost 1 base to trimming and J lost 4 bases, with 11 bases between them. The CDR3 spells CASSLVRTGYNSPLHF. The CDR3 DNA reads as TGTGCCAGCAGCTTAGTACGAACAGGGTATAATTCACCCCTCCACTTT. Looking up the rest from reference TRBV7-2 and TRBJ1-6 gives the full variable domain: GAGVSQSPSNKVTEKGKDVELRCDPISGHTALYWYRQSLGQGLEFLIYFQGNSAPDKSGLPSDRFSAERTGGSVSTLTIQRTQQEDSAVYLCASSLVRTGYNSPLHFGNGTRLTVT.

This chain links TRBV4-3 with TRBJ2-7, with D unclear. V lost 4 bases and J lost 5, with 18 bases in between. This CDR3 region has 15 residues. Germline CDR1 reads LGHNA; CDR2 reads YSLEER. The CDR3 loop reads CASSPGPAVPHEQYF. The CDR3 DNA follows: TGCGCCAGCAGCCCCGGTCCTGCCGTGCCCCACGAGCAGTACTTC.

The J gene is TRBJ2-1, the V gene TRBV4-2, with 13 bases that match TRBD2. The CDR3 covers 20 residues. V gave up 4 bases and J gave up 0 bases; unmatched junction bases: 12. The germline V gene encodes CDR1 LGHNA and CDR2 YNFKEQ. The CDR3 DNA sequence: TGTGCCAGCAGCCCCACCGGGACTAGCGGGACAGCGAGCTCCTACAATGAGCAGTTCTTC. Translated, it gives CASSPTGTSGTASSYNEQFF.

The chain couples TRBV2 to TRBJ1-5; tentatively, D is TRBD1 (6 bases). Germline loops: CDR1 SNHLY, CDR2 FYNNEI. The CDR3 is 15 amino acids. V was shortened by 1 base and J by 9 bases, with 16 bases between the two germline ends. The CDR3 nucleotides read TGTGCCAGCAGTGAAGATCTGCAGGGGCAAAGGCCCCAGCATTTT. Translation gives CASSEDLQGQRPQHF.

This sequence joins TRBV5-4 and TRBJ2-3; TRBD2 matches 7 bases. V gave up 5 bases and J gave up 11 bases; unmatched junction bases: 11. This CDR3 contains 13 residues. Germline V gene lookup returns CDR1 SGHNT and CDR2 YYREEE (reference sequence). The CDR3 protein is CASSYAAGVWQYF. CDR3 coding DNA: TGTGCCAGCAGTTACGCGGCGGGGGTTTGGCAGTATTTT.

The rearrangement links TRBV2 to TRBJ1-1, with 8 nucleotides matching TRBD1. Trimming at V came to 8 bases and at J to 5 bases, leaving 7 bases not matched to a gene. Germline CDR1 is SNHLY and CDR2 is FYNNEI. This CDR3 is built from 13 residues. The CDR3 DNA reads TGTGCCAGCGGCGGGACAGGAGGGACTGAAGCTTTCTTT. Translating gives CASGGTGGTEAFF.

Only one count was recorded for this clone. The chain recombines TRBV5-5 with TRBJ2-7, with 7 bases fitting TRBD1. The trim removed 5 bases at V and 3 bases at J, leaving 11 bases unmatched. Germline V lookup: CDR1 SGHKS, CDR2 YYEKEE (reference sequence). This CDR3 region has 15 residues. CDR3 loop: CASSFSGTDRYEQYF. CDR3 coding DNA: TGTGCCAGCAGTTTCTCCGGGACAGACCGCTACGAGCAGTACTTC. Together with reference TRBV5-5 and TRBJ2-7, the CDR3 gives the full variable domain: DAGVTQSPTHLIKTRGQQVTLRCSPISGHKSVSWYQQVLGQGPQFIFQYYEKEERGRGNFPDRFSARQFPNYSSELNVNALLLGDSALYLCASSFSGTDRYEQYFGPGTRLTVT.

The chain links TRBV7-9 to TRBJ1-4; a possible D gene is TRBD1 (5 bases). Germline CDR1 and CDR2: SEHNR and FQNEAQ (reference sequence). This CDR3 has 13 amino acids. Trimming cost V 10 bases and J 4 bases, with 13 bases left between them. CDR3 loop: CATQRGLNEKLFF. The CDR3 region has the DNA TGTGCCACCCAGCGGGGACTTAATGAAAAACTGTTTTTT.

The chain uses TRBV20-1 and TRBJ2-3; 7 bases are shared with TRBD2. With 6 bases clipped from V and 8 bases from J, the junction kept 5 bases outside the gene matches. CDR1 is DFQATT, CDR2 SNEGSKA, per germline (reference sequence). The CDR3 has 11 residues. Here the CDR3 reads CSASPGGTQYF. The CDR3 DNA follows: TGCAGTGCCAGTCCGGGAGGTACGCAGTATTTT.